The present entry profiles one TCR beta chain with its context. Its antigen is still unknown. TCRdb re-derived calls from the reads in MiXCR, one entry per CDR3 protein. Of some 220,000 distinct CDR3 sequences listed, 35% to 40% are singletons. Germline CDR1 is SGHRS and CDR2 is YFSETQ. After removal of 4 bases from V and 2 bases from J, the junction contained 4 bases not matched to a gene. This CDR3 comprises 15 residues. The data were obtained in a study of T cell repertoires in cytomegalovirus infection. This chain links TRBV5-1 with TRBJ1-5, with 9 bases fitting TRBD1. The sequencing used CD8+ T cells from cultured PBMCs, collected from culture after CMV antigen stimulation. The clonotype comes from a human donor in good health (CMV status not recorded). Some clones in this sample may be carry-over from other donors' samples. Here the CDR3 reads CASSIGTGRNQPQHF. The DNA for the CDR3 is TGCGCCAGCAGCATTGGGACAGGGCGCAATCAGCCCCAGCATTTT. Combining the CDR3 with reference TRBV5-1 and TRBJ1-5 gives the whole variable domain KAGVTQTPRYLIKTRGQQVTLSCSPISGHRSVSWYQQTPGQGLQFLFEYFSETQRNKGNFPGRFSGRQFSNSRSEMNVSTLELGDSALYLCASSIGTGRNQPQHFGDGTRLSIL.